This record looks at one T cell receptor (beta chain) sequence and its context. The data derive from a study of blood T cell repertoires in COVID-19. Method: immunoSEQ multiplex PCR; TCRdb's copy keeps in-frame clones and lacks some. This sample yields a few hundred thousand clones, of which about 86% are seen a single time; approximately 4% belongs to the top ten. V lost 0 bases, J lost 6 bases, and 11 bases lay in between. Germline V gives CDR1 LGHNA, CDR2 YNFKEQ. CDR3 length equals 14 residues. The sample consisted of PBMCs or T cells enriched from blood (not recorded which). The chain combines TRBV4-2 with TRBJ1-2, with D tentatively TRBD1 (5 bases). The receptor was derived from a woman aged 25 to 39 who had been exposed to COVID-19. The CDR3 sequence: CASSQDRAGNGYTF. The CDR3 DNA is TGTGCCAGCAGCCAAGATAGGGCAGGGAATGGCTACACCTTC.